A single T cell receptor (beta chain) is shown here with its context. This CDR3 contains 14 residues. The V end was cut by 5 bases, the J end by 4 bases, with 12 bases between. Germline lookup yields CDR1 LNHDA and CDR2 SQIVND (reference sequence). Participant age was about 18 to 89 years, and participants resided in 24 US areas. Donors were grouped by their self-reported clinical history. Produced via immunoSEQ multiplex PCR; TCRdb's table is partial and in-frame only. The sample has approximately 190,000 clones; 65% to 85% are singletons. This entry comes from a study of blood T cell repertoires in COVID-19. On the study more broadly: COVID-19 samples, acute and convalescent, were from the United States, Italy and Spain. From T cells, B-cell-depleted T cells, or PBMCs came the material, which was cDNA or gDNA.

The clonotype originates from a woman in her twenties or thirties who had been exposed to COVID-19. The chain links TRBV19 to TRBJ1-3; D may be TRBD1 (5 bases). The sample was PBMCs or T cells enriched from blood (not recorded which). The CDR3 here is CASSDGAGGNTIYF. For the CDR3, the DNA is TGTGCCAGTAGTGATGGGGCGGGAGGAAACACCATATATTTT.